The sequence of this TCR beta chain was determined in a study of T-cell memory formation after mild COVID-19 (dated by TCRdb to about 2021). Turning to the overall study: TCR sequence clusters from the two donors were largely donor specific. In a couple of donors, T-cell clones that expanded and contracted after mild COVID-19 were tracked by sequencing TCRalpha and TCRbeta repertoires over time. Two young, previously healthy adult volunteers made up the cohort, one male and one female.

Sequenced using an Illumina NovaSeq 6000. Using 5'RACE with constant-segment primers, TCRalpha and TCRbeta cDNA libraries were constructed, with sample barcodes and unique molecular identifiers added in the process. Trizol reagent was used to extract RNA from every sample. Amplification of the libraries took two PCR steps, and the second step added a second sample barcode plus Illumina TruSeq adapters. Sequencing of the libraries was done on an Illumina NovaSeq, producing 2 x 150 bp paired-end reads. Per the original workflow: Reads were demultiplexed and collapsed into UMI-guided consensus sequences with migec v1.2.7. Using mixcr v2.1.11, the UMI consensuses were aligned to TRA and TRB V and J templates and assembled into clonotypes. Expanded or contracted clonotypes were those called significant by both edgeR and NoisET, with noise models trained on biological replicates. For edgeR calls, the cutoffs were a false discovery rate-adjusted p below 0.01 and a log2 fold-change threshold of 1. PCA with hierarchical clustering of max-normalized trajectories of the 1000 most abundant clonotypes was used as exploratory dynamics analysis. Separately sequenced CD4+ and CD8+ repertoires were used to assign the CD4 or CD8 phenotype of responding clones. TCRdb took the public reads, trimmed them with fastp at Q25, ran MiXCR for clone calling and kept in-frame beta chains. Under each unique CDR3 protein, matching rows form one entry showing the most common genes and DNA. The V and J calls come from TCRdb's annotation, not from the publication. Present in this sample are roughly 240,000 distinct CDR3 sequences, under 20% of which were seen just once. Roughly 23% of the sample goes to the ten largest clones.

Points on this clonotype: No antigen is known for it. The sample holds no much larger clone one base away, and base qualities are not on file.

Broader findings and caveats from the paper: Only two mild cases were covered by the study, and larger cohorts that include severe cases with pre-infection samples were considered necessary. From day 15 to 85, contracting clones showed balanced CD4/CD8 phenotypes, whereas a second wave of clones that expanded from day 15 to 37 leaned towards CD4+. SARS-CoV-2 specificity of the second-wave clones peaking on day 37 was not confirmed. Some responding clones were found in pre-infection memory, which suggests that pre-existing cross-reactive memory T cells took part in the SARS-CoV-2 response. Contracting CD4+ clones were located mainly in the CM and EM memory subsets, whereas CD8+ clones were found to be enriched in EMRA.

Reading the germline V gene gives CDR1 MNHEY and CDR2 SVGEGT. CDR3 length: 15 amino acids, cysteine to phenylalanine. The only DNA kept is the CDR3, 45 bases in frame from the first base. V is cut by 2 bases and J by 4 bases, and the space between the germline ends is 14 bases. Ficoll-Paque density gradient centrifugation was used to isolate PBMCs. The sample was PBMCs or a T cell subset sorted from them (not recorded which). The sequence came from a young man who had mild COVID-19 (a few samples of this study predate the infection). The sample titles of this study are shuffled in the database, so cell type and time point are left out; the donor was told from shared clones. The chain links TRBV6-2 or TRBV6-3 with TRBJ1-1; the D gene identity is not certain. The sequenced DNA is TGTGCCAGCAGTTACCGCGGCCCTGGGAGCACTGAAGCTTTCTTT. Translated, it gives CASSYRGPGSTEAFF.